The rows below give T cell receptor beta chains drawn from one sample of a study of Graves' ophthalmopathy and Graves' hyperthyroidism. MiXCR, run by TCRdb on the multiplex PCR reads, gives a single entry per CDR3 protein. The sample lists about 200,000 distinct CDR3 sequences, approximately 29% occurring once. Sequenced sample: peripheral blood. The receptors stem from a middle-aged man with Graves' ophthalmopathy. Both conserved end residues are part of each CDR3. A D gene is named only where the DNA matches it firmly. Expanded clones get a size class; other rows say once, few or many, or leave the size out.

J gene | V gene | clone size | D gene | CDR3 DNA | CDR3 protein
TRBJ2-7 | TRBV2 | many | - | TGTGCCAGCAGTGTACTCTACGAGCAGTACTTC | CASSVLYEQYF
TRBJ2-7 | TRBV28 | many | - | TGTGCCAGCAGTGAATACCCCCCCCAATACGGGTCCTACGAGCAGTACTTC | CASSEYPPQYGSYEQYF
TRBJ2-7 | TRBV6-2/TRBV6-3 | many | - | TGTGCCAGCGGTAGCTTGGGGGGCTACGAGCAGTACTTC | CASGSLGGYEQYF
TRBJ2-7 | TRBV6-2/TRBV6-3 | - | TRBD2 | TGTGCCAGCAGTTACCGAGGGACTAGCGGGGCCTACGAGCAGTACTTC | CASSYRGTSGAYEQYF
TRBJ1-2 | TRBV12-3/TRBV12-4 | many | - | TGTGCCAGCAGTCCCAGGCGGACCGGGGGCGGCGGCTACACCTTC | CASSPRRTGGGGYTF
TRBJ1-1 | TRBV6-1 | few | TRBD1 | TGTGCCAGCAGGGCCGGGACAGAGAACACTGAAGCTTTCTTT | CASRAGTENTEAFF
TRBJ2-2 | TRBV12-3/TRBV12-4 | many | TRBD1 | TGTGCCAGCAGTCGACAGGGGACCGGGGAGCTGTTTTTT | CASSRQGTGELFF
TRBJ2-7 | TRBV28 | - | - | TGTGCCAGCAGTTCACGGGACGGCTACTACGAGCAGTACTTC | CASSSRDGYYEQYF
TRBJ2-7 | TRBV28 | many | TRBD1 | TGTGCCAGCAGGGGCCGGGACAGACTCTACGAGCAGTACTTC | CASRGRDRLYEQYF
TRBJ2-7 | TRBV5-8 | once | - | TGTGCCAGCAGCCCTGGGGGAGACAACGAGCAGTACTTC | CASSPGGDNEQYF
TRBJ2-5 | TRBV28 | many | - | TGTGCCAGCAGTCCGCGCGGCAGGGCTGTCCAAGAGACCCAGTACTTC | CASSPRGRAVQETQYF
TRBJ2-7 | TRBV10-3 | many | TRBD2 | TGTGCCATCAGTGAGCTCCCCGGGACTAGAACCCACGAGCAGTACTTC | CAISELPGTRTHEQYF
TRBJ2-7 | TRBV10-1 | many | TRBD2 | TGCGCCAGCAGTGGGGCTAGCGGTAGGGGAAGAGGGGAGCAGTACTTC | CASSGASGRGRGEQYF
TRBJ2-5 | TRBV7-3 | - | TRBD2 | TGTGCCAGCAGCCCAGGACTAGCGTTTCACCAAGAGACCCAGTACTTC | CASSPGLAFHQETQYF
TRBJ2-3 | TRBV28 | - | TRBD2 | TGTGCCAGCAGCGGCCTAGGACTAGTTAACTATTTT | CASSGLGLVNYF
TRBJ2-1 | TRBV12-3/TRBV12-4 | many | TRBD2 | TGTGCCAGCAGTTTATGGCGCCCCGTCGGCGGGAGGTCCTACAATGAGCAGTTCTTC | CASSLWRPVGGRSYNEQFF
TRBJ1-5 | TRBV12-3/TRBV12-4 | once | - | TGTGCCAGTTCTGCTGGGGGGAATGACAATCAGCCCCAGCATTTT | CASSAGGNDNQPQHF
TRBJ2-7 | TRBV7-6 | many | TRBD1 | TGTGCCAGCAGCGAAGGGGACAGCTCCTACGAGCAGTACTTC | CASSEGDSSYEQYF
TRBJ2-2 | TRBV27 | many | - | TGTGCCAGCAGTTTTTTCCTAGCTCTAAGGGCCGGGGAGCTGTTTTTT | CASSFFLALRAGELFF
TRBJ1-5 | TRBV28 | many | - | TGTGCCAGCAGTCTCACGGACCGCCAGCCCCAGCATTTT | CASSLTDRQPQHF
TRBJ2-7 | TRBV25-1 | many | - | TGTGCCAGCAGTGAGTGGGTCTCCTACGAGCAGTACTTC | CASSEWVSYEQYF
TRBJ1-3 | TRBV12-3/TRBV12-4 | many | - | TGTGCCAGCAGCCTACGCACCATATATTTT | CASSLRTIYF
TRBJ2-2 | TRBV12-3/TRBV12-4 | - | TRBD2 | TGTGCCAGCAACGCGGGGGCCGGGGAGCTGTTTTTT | CASNAGAGELFF
TRBJ2-3 | TRBV13 | many | TRBD2 | TGTGCCAGCGGCCGACTAGCGGGAGGGCCGAGGGGGACCCCAGATACGCAGTATTTT | CASGRLAGGPRGTPDTQYF
TRBJ2-3 | TRBV20-1 | many | - | TGCAGTGCTAGAGATGAGAGGGCCGCAGATACGCAGTATTTT | CSARDERAADTQYF
TRBJ2-2 | TRBV12-3/TRBV12-4 | once | - | TGTGCCAGCAGTCCGACCCCAACGGTAACCGGGGAGCTGTTTTTT | CASSPTPTVTGELFF
TRBJ2-7 | TRBV28 | many | TRBD1 | TGTGCCAGCAGCAGGACAGGGTCAACCTACGAGCAGTACTTC | CASSRTGSTYEQYF
TRBJ2-7 | TRBV30 | many | TRBD2 | TGTGCCTGGGCTCCGGGACTAGGTGCTTACGAGCAGTACTTC | CAWAPGLGAYEQYF
TRBJ2-5 | TRBV29-1 | many | TRBD2 | TGCAGCGTTGAACTGGGTCTAGCGGAAAGGGAGACCCAGTACTTC | CSVELGLAERETQYF
TRBJ2-3 | TRBV2 | many | - | TGTGCCAGCAGTTTGCTTGCGGGAGATACGCAGTATTTT | CASSLLAGDTQYF
TRBJ1-2 | TRBV6-1 | once | TRBD1 | TGTGCCAGCAAGGCCCTGACAGGGAGTGGCTACACCTTC | CASKALTGSGYTF
TRBJ1-2 | TRBV28 | - | TRBD1 | TGTGCCAGCAGCGGGGGACAGAGTGTGGGCTACACCTTC | CASSGGQSVGYTF
TRBJ1-5 | TRBV6-1 | - | - | TGTGCCAGCAGTGAAGCGATCGGTCAGCCCCAGCATTTT | CASSEAIGQPQHF
TRBJ1-2 | TRBV6-1 | - | - | TGTGCCAGCAGCTCACCCTTGGACCTGTGGAATGGCTACACCTTC | CASSSPLDLWNGYTF
TRBJ2-7 | TRBV25-1 | many | - | TGTGCCAGCAGTGCGGCCCTCTTGAGCTCCTACGAGCAGTACTTC | CASSAALLSSYEQYF
TRBJ2-6 | TRBV28 | many | - | TGTGCCAGCAGACGAGTCCGGATCTCTGGGGCCAACGTCCTGACTTTC | CASRRVRISGANVLTF
TRBJ2-7 | TRBV5-1 | many | TRBD1 | TGCGCCAGCAGCTTGGAATTGGACAGGGTCTACGAGCAGTACTTC | CASSLELDRVYEQYF
TRBJ2-2 | TRBV12-3/TRBV12-4 | many | - | TGTGCCAGCGGGACCCAGACCACCGGGGAGCTGTTTTTT | CASGTQTTGELFF
TRBJ2-5 | TRBV15 | many | - | TGTGCCACCAGCAGAGATCCCGTTCAAGAGACCCAGTACTTC | CATSRDPVQETQYF
TRBJ2-7 | TRBV30 | - | - | TGTGCCTGGAATCGGGGCGCCTCAGAAAACTACGAGCAGTACTTC | CAWNRGASENYEQYF
TRBJ2-2 | TRBV5-4 | many | TRBD2 | TGTGCCAGCAGCTTGGGCCTAGCGGGAGAGACCGGGGAGCTGTTTTTT | CASSLGLAGETGELFF
TRBJ1-1 | TRBV30 | once | - | TGTGCCTGGAGTCAAGGACAGTATGTGGACACTGAAGCTTTCTTT | CAWSQGQYVDTEAFF
TRBJ1-2 | TRBV30 | - | - | TGTGCCTGGAGTGTCCCCTCCGACAGCCTGAACTATGGCTACACCTTC | CAWSVPSDSLNYGYTF
TRBJ2-3 | TRBV20-1 | many | TRBD2 | TGCAGTGCTAAAGGACTAGCCACGTGGGATACGCAGTATTTT | CSAKGLATWDTQYF
TRBJ2-7 | TRBV2 | - | - | TGTGCCAGCAGTGTCAGTCAGACCCCCTACGAGCAGTACTTC | CASSVSQTPYEQYF
TRBJ2-5 | TRBV6-2/TRBV6-3 | medium-sized | - | TGTGCCAGCAGCCAAGAGACCCAGTACTTC | CASSQETQYF
TRBJ2-5 | TRBV29-1 | many | - | TGCAGCGTTGCGGCCCTGCGGGAGACCCAGTACTTC | CSVAALRETQYF
TRBJ2-7 | TRBV15 | - | - | TGTGCCACCAGGGATAGCTACGAGCAGTACTTC | CATRDSYEQYF
TRBJ2-5 | TRBV5-1 | many | TRBD2 | TGCGCCAGCAGCTTAGGCGGGAGGCACACCCAAGAGACCCAGTACTTC | CASSLGGRHTQETQYF
TRBJ2-2 | TRBV2 | many | - | TGTGCCAGCTTAGGACCTAACACCGGGGAGCTGTTTTTT | CASLGPNTGELFF
TRBJ2-7 | TRBV6-2/TRBV6-3 | - | - | TGTGCCAGCAGTTACGGGAGGACAGGAGAGTACGAGCAGTACTTC | CASSYGRTGEYEQYF
TRBJ2-5 | TRBV7-3 | many | - | TGTGCCAGCAGCCATCTGGGGCAGAGGGGGGAGACCCAGTACTTC | CASSHLGQRGETQYF
TRBJ2-7 | TRBV28 | - | - | TGTGCCAGCAGTTCTGGGACGGTAACCTACGAGCAGTACTTC | CASSSGTVTYEQYF
TRBJ1-6 | TRBV6-5 | few | - | TGTGCCAGCAGTTACAGCGGGGTGGATAATTCACCCCTCCACTTT | CASSYSGVDNSPLHF
TRBJ1-1 | TRBV7-8 | - | TRBD1 | TGTGCCAGCAGCGAACGGACAGGAACGAACACTGAAGCTTTCTTT | CASSERTGTNTEAFF
TRBJ2-5 | TRBV7-2 | - | TRBD2 | TGTGCCAGCAGCTTTAGCGGGAGGAGAGAGACCCAGTACTTC | CASSFSGRRETQYF
TRBJ2-7 | TRBV14 | many | - | TGTGCCAGCAGCCGGTATTACGAGCAGTACTTC | CASSRYYEQYF
TRBJ2-7 | TRBV2 | many | - | TGTGCCAGCAGTCCAGCGGGACAGGCCTACGAGCAGTACTTC | CASSPAGQAYEQYF
TRBJ2-7 | TRBV7-2 | many | - | TGTGCCAGCAGCCCGACTCCGTACGAGCAGTACTTC | CASSPTPYEQYF